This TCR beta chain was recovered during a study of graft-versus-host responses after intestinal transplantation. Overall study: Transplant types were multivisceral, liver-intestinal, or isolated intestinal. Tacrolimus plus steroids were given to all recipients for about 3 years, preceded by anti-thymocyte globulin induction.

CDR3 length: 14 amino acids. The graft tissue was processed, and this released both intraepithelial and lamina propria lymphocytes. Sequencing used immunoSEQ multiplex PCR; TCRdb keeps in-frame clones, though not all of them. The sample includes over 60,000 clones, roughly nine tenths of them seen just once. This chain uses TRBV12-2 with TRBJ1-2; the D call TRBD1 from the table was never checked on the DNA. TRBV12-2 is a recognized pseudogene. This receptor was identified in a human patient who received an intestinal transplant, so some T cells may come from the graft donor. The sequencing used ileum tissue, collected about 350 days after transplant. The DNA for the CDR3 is TGTGCAAGTCGCTTCGGACATAGGGGCTATGGCTACACCTTC. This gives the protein CASRFGHRGYGYTF.